The 15 T cell receptor beta chains below were found in one sample sequenced in a study of immunodeficiency. Assay used: immunoSEQ multiplex PCR; TCRdb lists only in-frame clones, some missing. The data show about 1,100 clones, about nine tenths seen once. Source material: CD8+ T cells from blood. Every receptor here comes from a female donor.

This clone was recorded only once. The CDR3 loop is CASSEMDMNTEAFF. CDR3 sequence (DNA): TGTGCCAGCAGTGAGATGGATATGAACACTGAAGCTTTCTTT. The chain carries TRBV2 and TRBJ1-1; no firm D call. Trimming took 3 bases from V and 0 from J, leaving 8 bases between them. The CDR3 is 14 residues long. The germline V gene has CDR1 SNHLY and CDR2 FYNNEI.

The chain employs TRBV5-1 and TRBJ2-7; the D is unclear. This CDR3 has 14 residues. Germline V gene sequence: CDR1 SGHRS, CDR2 YFSETQ. V lost 0 bases to trimming and J lost 0 bases, with 7 bases between them. This CDR3 is CASSLAGSSYEQYF. The CDR3 DNA reads as TGCGCCAGCAGCTTGGCTGGCAGCTCCTACGAGCAGTACTTC.

The V gene is TRBV5-6, the J gene TRBJ1-4, with 10 bases aligning to TRBD1. The CDR3 extends over 14 amino acids. The J segment lost 8 bases and the V segment lost 2 bases, leaving 3 bases of the junction unmatched. Germline CDR1 reads SGHDT; CDR2 reads YYEEEE. CDR3: CASSFGTGDEKLFF. The CDR3 region has the DNA TGTGCCAGCAGCTTCGGGACAGGGGACGAAAAACTGTTTTTT.

CDR3: CASSLPTGNTEAFF. Here the CDR3 DNA reads TGTGCCAGTAGTTTGCCGACGGGGAACACTGAAGCTTTCTTT. The chain employs TRBV19 and TRBJ1-1; D is unclear. With 5 bases removed from V and 1 base from J, the gap between germline ends came to 11 bases. The germline CDR1 and CDR2 sequences are LNHDA and SQIVND (reference sequence). The CDR3 extends over 14 amino acids.

For the CDR3, the DNA is TGTGCCAGCTCACCACCAGGACAGCAAGAGACCCAGTACTTC. Amino acid sequence: CASSPPGQQETQYF. The rearrangement joins TRBV18 to TRBJ2-5, with D possibly being TRBD1 (6 bases). The CDR3 is 14 residues long. V was shortened by 0 bases and J by 2 bases, with 7 bases between the two germline ends. The germline V gene encodes CDR1 KGHSH and CDR2 LQKENI.

The chain carries TRBV15 and TRBJ1-1; D uncertain. Looked up from germline, CDR1 is LNHNV and CDR2 is YYDKDF (reference sequence). V lost 0 bases, J lost 1 base, and 3 bases lay in between. The CDR3 length is 13 residues. The CDR3 sequence: CATSRDRNTEAFF. As DNA, the CDR3 is TGTGCCACCAGCAGAGATAGGAACACTGAAGCTTTCTTT.

This rearrangement joins TRBV15 to TRBJ1-3, with no clear D. Germline lookup yields CDR1 LNHNV and CDR2 YYDKDF (reference sequence). Trimming removed 0 bases from V and 0 bases from J, with 9 bases in between. There are 16 residues in the CDR3. CDR3 coding DNA: TGTGCCACCAGCAGAGATCAAGGAGTCTCTGGAAACACCATATATTTT. As protein: CATSRDQGVSGNTIYF.

This clone was seen only once. The V gene is TRBV10-2, the J gene TRBJ1-2; no clear D. This CDR3 region has 13 residues. V was shortened by 6 bases and J by 8 bases, with 16 bases between the two germline ends. CDR1 and CDR2 (germline): WSHSY, SAAADI. DNA for the CDR3: TGCGCCAGCAGCCCTGATACTATTGGCGGCTACACCTTC. Amino acid sequence: CASSPDTIGGYTF.

The chain couples TRBV7-9 to TRBJ2-7; D unresolved. Germline values: CDR1 SEHNR, CDR2 FQNEAQ (reference sequence). The CDR3 has 14 residues. V dropped 5 bases and J dropped 9 bases, with 20 bases sitting between them. The CDR3 is CASSHGPDSKGQYF. In DNA, the CDR3 is TGTGCCAGCAGCCACGGGCCCGATTCAAAGGGGCAGTACTTC. Full variable domain (rest looked up from reference TRBV7-9 and TRBJ2-7): DTGVSQNPRHKITKRGQNVTFRCDPISEHNRLYWYRQTLGQGPEFLTYFQNEAQLEKSRLLSDRFSAERPKGSFSTLEIQRTEQGDSAMYLCASSHGPDSKGQYFGPGTRLTVT.

This clone was found once. V usage is TRBV1 and J usage is TRBJ1-6; the table names TRBD1, a call not compared with the DNA. TRBV1 is termed a pseudogene. This CDR3 is built from 16 residues. CDR3 DNA: TGCACCAGCAGCCAAGATAACAGGGTTAATAATTCACCCCTCCACTTT. Amino acids: CTSSQDNRVNNSPLHF.

The chain joins TRBV6-5 to TRBJ2-7; no clear D gene. There are 15 residues in the CDR3. CDR1 MNHEY and CDR2 SVGAGI come from the germline V gene. V lost 2 bases and J lost 6, with 17 bases in between. The CDR3 sequence is CASSYPPDRVLEQYF. The CDR3 region has the DNA TGTGCCAGCAGTTACCCTCCGGACCGGGTCCTCGAGCAGTACTTC.

The V call is TRBV27, the J call TRBJ2-7, with D possibly being TRBD2 (6 bases). The CDR3 length is 12 residues. V lost 6 bases and J 1 base, leaving 7 bases between the germline ends. The germline CDR1 and CDR2 sequences are MNHEY and SMNVEV (reference sequence). The CDR3 reads CASSGGSYEQYF. In DNA form, the CDR3 reads TGTGCCAGCAGCGGGGGTTCCTACGAGCAGTACTTC.

This clone was picked up a small number of times. The rearrangement joins TRBV10-2 to TRBJ1-2; no definite D call. The CDR3 sequence is 14 residues long. V was shortened by 5 bases and J by 6 bases, with 16 bases between the two germline ends. Germline values: CDR1 WSHSY, CDR2 SAAADI. The CDR3 sequence is CASSPPELFHGYTF. The CDR3 DNA follows: TGCGCCAGCAGTCCCCCGGAACTTTTCCATGGCTACACCTTC.

In DNA form, the CDR3 reads TGTGCCAGTAGGGTGACTAGCGGAACATACAATGAGCAGTTCTTC. Its protein is CASRVTSGTYNEQFF. This chain uses TRBV19 with TRBJ2-1, with 9 bases aligning to TRBD2. CDR1 and CDR2 from the germline V gene are LNHDA and SQIVND (reference sequence). J was trimmed by 4 bases and V by 6 bases; bases with no gene match: 7. The CDR3 sequence is 15 residues long.

In this sample, this clone turned up once. The chain is built from TRBV15 and TRBJ1-4; 8 nucleotides match TRBD1. CDR1 and CDR2 (germline): LNHNV, YYDKDF (reference sequence). V gave up 3 bases and J gave up 3 bases; unmatched junction bases: 0. The CDR3 length is 14 residues. The CDR3 sequence is CATSRTGANEKLFF. The CDR3 DNA sequence: TGTGCCACCAGCAGGACAGGGGCTAATGAAAAACTGTTTTTT.